Presented here are 15 T cell receptor beta chains from one specimen sequenced in a study of shared T cell receptors in the human thymus. Data came from immunoSEQ multiplex PCR; TCRdb stores just in-frame clones and leaves some out. Of about 380,000 clones in the sample, 85% to 95% were seen once. Source material: thymocytes. Receptor source: a human donor.

V is TRBV5-1 and J is TRBJ1-3, with 7 bases that match TRBD1. Germline-derived CDR1 and CDR2 are SGHRS and YFSETQ. Trimming cost V 1 base and J 3 bases; bases outside gene matches: 22. This CDR3 is 21 amino acids long. As DNA, the CDR3 is TGCGCCAGCAGCTTGACAGGGGTTCCCACGACCTCGCCCCCCTTTGGAAACACCATATATTTT. Translated, it gives CASSLTGVPTTSPPFGNTIYF. The entire variable domain, with the rest obtained from reference TRBV5-1 and TRBJ1-3, is as follows: KAGVTQTPRYLIKTRGQQVTLSCSPISGHRSVSWYQQTPGQGLQFLFEYFSETQRNKGNFPGRFSGRQFSNSRSEMNVSTLELGDSALYLCASSLTGVPTTSPPFGNTIYFGEGSWLTVV.

This sequence joins TRBV27 and TRBJ2-7, with 12 nucleotides matching TRBD2. Germline values: CDR1 MNHEY, CDR2 SMNVEV (reference sequence). This CDR3 is built from 16 residues. J lost 2 bases, V lost 6 bases, and 8 bases had no gene match. As DNA, the CDR3 is TGTGCCAGCAGCCCCGAGACTAGCGGGAGAGCCTACGAGCAGTACTTC. Translation gives CASSPETSGRAYEQYF.

To note about this clone: At one boundary the junction diverges from the germline segment, which might be a read error. The chain carries TRBV28 and TRBJ2-5, with a weak D call TRBD1 (5 bases). CDR1 and CDR2 from the germline V gene are MDHEN and SYDVKM. The CDR3 is 14 amino acids. CDR3: CAGSFGPGQETQYF. CDR3 in DNA: TGTGCCGGCAGTTTCGGCCCAGGGCAAGAGACCCAGTACTTC.

The chain employs TRBV28 and TRBJ2-2; TRBD2 matches 7 bases. J was trimmed by 1 base and V by 4 bases; bases with no gene match: 9. The CDR3 length is 17 residues. Germline CDR1 reads MDHEN; CDR2 reads SYDVKM. The CDR3 reads CASSSLYAGENTGELFF. CDR3 sequence (DNA): TGTGCCAGCAGTTCTCTTTACGCGGGAGAGAACACCGGGGAGCTGTTTTTT.

This sequence joins TRBV7-3 and TRBJ2-1; 9 bases are shared with TRBD2. V gave up 5 bases and J gave up 0 bases; unmatched junction bases: 23. This CDR3 is 22 amino acids long. CDR1 SGHTA and CDR2 FQGTGA come from the germline V gene. The CDR3 DNA is TGTGCCAGCAGCGGATACCCCCGACTAGCGGTTAACACTAGCAGCTCCTACAATGAGCAGTTCTTC. Protein sequence: CASSGYPRLAVNTSSSYNEQFF.

A single count supports this clone. CDR3 coding DNA: TGTGCCAGCAGCGTAGTACGGGGCTCAACTGAAGCTTTCTTT. This codes for CASSVVRGSTEAFF. The rearrangement links TRBV9 to TRBJ1-1, with D perhaps matching TRBD1 (5 bases). This CDR3 has 14 residues. The germline gives CDR1 SGDLS, CDR2 YYNGEE. With 0 bases removed from V and 5 bases from J, the gap between germline ends came to 11 bases.

The CDR3 DNA reads TGTGCCAGCAGTGAGGGGAGCTCCTACGAGCAGTACTTC. As protein: CASSEGSSYEQYF. V is TRBV28 and J is TRBJ2-7, with D perhaps given as TRBD1 or TRBD2 (5 bases each). Germline lookup yields CDR1 MDHEN and CDR2 SYDVKM. With 5 bases removed from V and 0 bases from J, the gap between germline ends came to 8 bases. The CDR3 is 13 residues long.

The J gene is TRBJ1-2, the V gene TRBV21-1. TRBV21-1 counts as a pseudogene. The CDR3 contains 16 residues. CDR3 sequence (DNA): TGTGCCAGCAGCAAAAGGCCTAAGAATGCCGACTATGGCTACACCTTC. It encodes CASSKRPKNADYGYTF.

The chain employs TRBV5-1 and TRBJ2-1; D gene unclear. The V and J ends lost 3 bases and 7 bases respectively, with 11 bases between them. The length of the CDR3 is 13 residues. Germline CDR1 reads SGHRS; CDR2 reads YFSETQ. The DNA for the CDR3 is TGCGCCAGCAGCTCAGCAAATGGGAATGAGCAGTTCTTC. As protein: CASSSANGNEQFF.

On this clone itself: The same CDR3 also results from other DNA sequences found in this sample. In DNA form, the CDR3 reads TGTGCCAGCAGTTCCAGGGGGCCTACTGAAGCTTTCTTT. Translation gives CASSSRGPTEAFF. The chain joins TRBV27 to TRBJ1-1, with 8 bases identical to TRBD1. This CDR3 is 13 amino acids long. After removal of 4 bases from V and 5 bases from J, the junction contained 3 bases not matched to a gene. CDR1 is MNHEY, CDR2 SMNVEV, per germline (reference sequence).

The V call is TRBV12-1, the J call TRBJ2-3. TRBV12-1 is given as a pseudogene. There are 16 residues in the CDR3. The CDR3 bases are TGTGCCAGCAGCCCGCCGATGTCTCCTTACACAGATACGCAGTATTTT. Translation: CASSPPMSPYTDTQYF.

The chain recombines TRBV28 with TRBJ2-5; the match to TRBD2 covers 14 bases. Unmatched junction bases numbered 4, after V lost 4 bases and J lost 3 bases. The CDR3 loop spans 16 amino acids. CDR1 MDHEN and CDR2 SYDVKM come from the germline V gene. The CDR3 protein is CASSSPGLAGEETQYF. The CDR3 coding sequence is TGTGCCAGCAGTTCACCGGGACTAGCGGGGGAAGAGACCCAGTACTTC.

The chain combines TRBV5-4 with TRBJ2-4, with unresolved D. The CDR3 covers 15 residues. In germline, CDR1 is SGHNT, CDR2 YYREEE (reference sequence). With 4 bases removed from V and 4 bases from J, the gap between germline ends came to 15 bases. The CDR3 loop reads CASSRADQLKNIQYF. The CDR3 DNA reads as TGTGCCAGCAGCAGGGCAGATCAATTAAAAAACATTCAGTACTTC.

The V gene is TRBV27, the J gene TRBJ2-3; tentative D call: TRBD1 (6 bases). This CDR3 is 15 amino acids long. The germline V and J ends were trimmed by 5 bases and 0 bases, with 12 bases remaining between them. CDR1 and CDR2 (germline): MNHEY, SMNVEV (reference sequence). For the CDR3, the DNA is TGTGCCAGCAGTCGGTCGAGGGGGAGCACAGATACGCAGTATTTT. Its protein is CASSRSRGSTDTQYF.

The V call is TRBV6-4, the J call TRBJ2-1, with no clear D. Germline V gives CDR1 MRHNA, CDR2 SNTAGT. V was cut by 0 bases and J by 0 bases, with 9 bases left in between. The CDR3 contains 16 residues. CDR3 protein: CASSDSTPRSYNEQFF. In DNA form, the CDR3 reads TGTGCCAGCAGTGACTCGACTCCCCGCTCCTACAATGAGCAGTTCTTC.